Below are 4 T cell receptor beta chains sequenced from a single sample in a study of blood T cell repertoires in COVID-19 (dated by TCRdb to 2018 to 2021). The library was generated by the immunoSEQ multiplex PCR assay. What TCRdb holds here is the immuneACCESS table cut down to in-frame rearrangements. Part of the clones is not present; checked against another copy, under half of the missing clones reflect an unresolved V gene, and the others are unexplained. The table for this sample lists 150,000 to 200,000 clones; about 91% of them were counted only once. The top ten hold roughly 4% of the sample. Sequencing was performed on peripheral blood. Receptors originate from a woman between 55 and 75 years old who had recovered from COVID-19.

V and J are TRBV4-2 and TRBJ1-4, with TRBD1 matching 11 bases. V shed 0 bases and J 2 bases; nucleotides not matched to a gene: 8. Looked up from germline, CDR1 is LGHNA and CDR2 is YNFKEQ. The CDR3 runs 19 residues. The CDR3, as DNA: TGTGCCAGCAGCCAAGAGATAAGGGGACAGGGGGTCACTAATGAAAAACTGTTTTTT. Its translation is CASSQEIRGQGVTNEKLFF.

J is TRBJ1-4 and V is TRBV10-3; maybe TRBD1 (6 bases). The CDR3 extends over 14 amino acids. V was cut by 8 bases and J by 7 bases, with 17 bases left in between. Germline CDR1 reads ENHRY; CDR2 reads SYGVKD. The DNA for the CDR3 is TGTGCCATCGGGACACAGGGAGAGGGTGAAAAACTGTTTTTT. Its translation is CAIGTQGEGEKLFF.

Written as DNA, the CDR3 is TGCGCCAGCAGTGAGTCTGGGGACAGGGGGAAAGGTACGCAGTATTTT. Protein: CASSESGDRGKGTQYF. The gene calls are TRBV10-1 and TRBJ2-3; 11 bases fit TRBD1. Trimming at V came to 0 bases and at J to 8 bases, leaving 7 bases not matched to a gene. The CDR3 spans 16 residues. The V gene's germline CDR1 is WNHNN and CDR2 SYGVQD (reference sequence).

This clone appeared a few times. V usage is TRBV10-1 and J usage is TRBJ1-1, with 10 bases that match TRBD1. Trimming at V came to 5 bases and at J to 7 bases, leaving 16 bases not matched to a gene. There are 17 residues in the CDR3. CDR1 WNHNN and CDR2 SYGVQD come from the germline V gene (reference sequence). The CDR3 DNA follows: TGCGCCAGCAGTCTCGGCCCCATGGGGACAGGGGTATTTGAAGCTTTCTTT. This encodes CASSLGPMGTGVFEAFF.